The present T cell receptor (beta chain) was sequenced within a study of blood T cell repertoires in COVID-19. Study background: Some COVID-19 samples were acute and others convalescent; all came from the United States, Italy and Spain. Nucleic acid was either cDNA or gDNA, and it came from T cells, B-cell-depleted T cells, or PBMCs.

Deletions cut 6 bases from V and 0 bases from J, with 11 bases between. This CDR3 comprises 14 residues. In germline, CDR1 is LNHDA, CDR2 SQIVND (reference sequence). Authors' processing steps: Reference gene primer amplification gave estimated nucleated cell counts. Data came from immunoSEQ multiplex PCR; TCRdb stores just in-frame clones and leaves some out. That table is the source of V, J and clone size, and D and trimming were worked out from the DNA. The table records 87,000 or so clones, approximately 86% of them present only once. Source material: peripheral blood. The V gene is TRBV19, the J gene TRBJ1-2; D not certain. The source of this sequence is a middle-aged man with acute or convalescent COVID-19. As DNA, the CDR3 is TGTGCCAGTAGCCGGGATCATACTAACTATGGCTACACCTTC. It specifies CASSRDHTNYGYTF.